The 24 T cell receptor beta chains presented below share a single source sample, sequenced in a study of shared clonotypes between healthy human individuals. Profiled with immunoSEQ multiplex PCR; TCRdb holds only in-frame clones, not every one. The data contain about 1 million clones, approximately 68% of them seen just once; the ten biggest clones take up over 1.3%. Input material: memory CD4+ T cells sorted from blood. Noted subset: CD45RA-negative fraction. The receptors here all came from a man aged 18 to 30 in good health.

This clone was found many times. The rearrangement uses TRBV18 and TRBJ2-7; TRBD1 or TRBD2 may be the D gene (5 bases each). The germline gives CDR1 KGHSH, CDR2 LQKENI. V was trimmed by 3 bases and J by 7 bases, leaving 19 bases between them. The CDR3 runs to 15 residues. The CDR3 protein is CASSPLSTATGEQYF. CDR3 in DNA: TGTGCCAGCTCACCTTTGTCGACAGCAACGGGGGAGCAGTACTTC.

About this clone: Other DNA sequences within the sample encode an identical CDR3. The chain links TRBV5-1 to TRBJ1-2, with D unclear. V lost 4 bases to trimming and J lost 4 bases, with 11 bases between them. From germline, CDR1 is SGHRS and CDR2 YFSETQ. This CDR3 has 13 residues. The CDR3 loop is CASSTDGSYGYTF. The CDR3 nucleotides read TGCGCCAGCAGCACTGACGGATCCTATGGCTACACCTTC.

The V and J genes are TRBV11-2 and TRBJ2-1, with D perhaps TRBD2 (6 bases). This CDR3 spans 14 amino acids. Looked up from germline, CDR1 is SGHAT and CDR2 is FQNNGV. Between the trimmed V and J ends, which lost 4 bases and 11 bases, there was a span of 18 bases. CDR3 residues: CASSSQVSGAKQFF. For the CDR3, the DNA is TGTGCCAGCAGCTCCCAGGTTAGCGGAGCCAAGCAGTTCTTC.

This clone is a singleton in its sample. The chain recombines TRBV11-2 with TRBJ2-1; no firm D call. From germline, CDR1 is SGHAT and CDR2 FQNNGV. This CDR3 is built from 11 residues. The V gene lost 5 bases and the J gene lost 9 bases, with 8 bases spanning the gap. CDR3 sequence: CASSLESEQFF. CDR3 coding DNA: TGTGCCAGCAGCCTCGAGAGTGAGCAGTTCTTC. Full variable domain (missing parts from reference TRBV11-2 and TRBJ2-1): EAGVAQSPRYKIIEKRQSVAFWCNPISGHATLYWYQQILGQGPKLLIQFQNNGVVDDSQLPKDRFSAERLKGVDSTLKIQPAKLEDSAVYLCASSLESEQFFGPGTRLTVL.

This chain connects TRBV9 to TRBJ2-2; D is uncertain. This CDR3 region has 15 residues. V lost 0 bases and J lost 5, with 11 bases in between. Per germline, CDR1 SGDLS and CDR2 YYNGEE. CDR3 DNA: TGTGCCAGCAGCGTAGGCTTAGATTGGACCGGGGAGCTGTTTTTT. Translated: CASSVGLDWTGELFF.

The V and J genes are TRBV11-2 and TRBJ2-2, with 8 bases aligning to TRBD1. V was pared by 1 base and J by 5 bases, with 12 bases of the junction left unmatched. This CDR3 is 18 amino acids long. Germline CDR1 SGHAT, CDR2 FQNNGV. CDR3 nucleotide sequence: TGTGCCAGCAGCTTAGGCAGGGGGCGCGTAAGAGATACCGGGGAGCTGTTTTTT. It is translated as CASSLGRGRVRDTGELFF.

The genes are TRBV7-8 and TRBJ2-5, with 7 bases fitting TRBD2. The CDR3 extends over 14 amino acids. Germline-derived CDR1 and CDR2 are SGHVS and FQNEAQ. The V and J ends lost 5 bases and 5 bases, in that order; junction bases with no gene match: 8. The CDR3 DNA reads as TGTGCCAGCAGCGACCGCGGGGGTGTGGAGACCCAGTACTTC. Residues: CASSDRGGVETQYF.

The chain couples TRBV6-1 to TRBJ1-6, with D unclear. The CDR3 runs 16 residues. The V end was cut by 0 bases, the J end by 6 bases, with 12 bases between. Germline CDR1 MNHNS, CDR2 SASEGT. The CDR3 coding sequence is TGTGCCAGCAGTGAAGCGGTAAAGGCGCCTAATTCACCCCTCCACTTT. Translated, it gives CASSEAVKAPNSPLHF.

The chain employs TRBV19 and TRBJ1-5, with TRBD1 matching 7 bases. Germline CDR1 is LNHDA and CDR2 is SQIVND (reference sequence). The CDR3 consists of 15 residues. V shed 7 bases and J 5 bases; nucleotides not matched to a gene: 11. The CDR3 DNA reads TGTGCCAGTATGGTGTTCGGTCAGGGGGATCAGCCCCAGCATTTT. Translation gives CASMVFGQGDQPQHF. Based on the CDR3 plus reference TRBV19 and TRBJ1-5, the full variable domain is DGGITQSPKYLFRKEGQNVTLSCEQNLNHDAMYWYRQDPGQGLRLIYYSQIVNDFQKGDIAEGYSVSREKKESFPLTVTSAQKNPTAFYLCASMVFGQGDQPQHFGDGTRLSIL.

The V gene is TRBV5-1, the J gene TRBJ1-1, with a tentative D call TRBD1 (6 bases). Germline CDR1 reads SGHRS; CDR2 reads YFSETQ. Trimming stripped 0 bases from V and 4 bases from J, with 19 bases between. This CDR3 is built from 17 residues. CDR3 sequence (DNA): TGCGCCAGCAGCTTGGCCCTTTTGGCAGGGGAAGGCACTGAAGCTTTCTTT. The encoded protein is CASSLALLAGEGTEAFF.

In its sample, this clone was seen once. The rearrangement joins TRBV5-1 to TRBJ1-2, with D unresolved. With 5 bases removed from V and 8 bases from J, the gap between germline ends came to 16 bases. The CDR3 totals 13 residues. The germline CDR1 and CDR2 sequences are SGHRS and YFSETQ. The CDR3 coding sequence is TGCGCCAGCAGTTTTCGGGGATACGACGGCTACACCTTC. Protein sequence: CASSFRGYDGYTF.

The chain carries TRBV6-5 and TRBJ1-1, with TRBD1 matching over 8 bases. The CDR3 has 16 residues. Germline-derived CDR1 and CDR2 are MNHEY and SVGAGI. The V gene end was trimmed by 1 base and the J gene end by 5 bases; junction bases not matched to a gene: 9. CDR3 DNA: TGTGCCAGCAGTTACTTAGGACAGGGTTCGAAAACTGAAGCTTTCTTT. This encodes CASSYLGQGSKTEAFF.

The chain links TRBV7-8 to TRBJ1-5; 7 nucleotides align to TRBD1. Germline CDR1 is SGHVS and CDR2 is FQNEAQ. CDR3 length equals 17 residues. Losses at the gene ends were 4 bases for V and 3 bases for J; bases not matched to a gene: 12. The CDR3: CASSSSFGQANNQPQHF. For the CDR3, the DNA is TGTGCCAGCAGCTCCTCCTTCGGACAGGCGAACAATCAGCCCCAGCATTTT.

The sample holds one count of this clone. The gene calls are TRBV4-3 and TRBJ2-5, with D possibly TRBD2 on 6 matching bases. Matching the DNA end better, TRBJ2-7 makes the J call doubtful. Germline assignment: CDR1 LGHNA and CDR2 YSLEER. CDR3 size: 13 residues. The CDR3 DNA is TGCGCCAGCAGCCAACAGACTAGTTACGAGCAGTACTTC. Translating gives CASSQQTSYEQYF.

This clone was seen a handful of times. The chain uses TRBV29-1 and TRBJ2-2; 7 bases line up with TRBD1. This CDR3 region has 15 residues. The V gene end was trimmed by 6 bases and the J gene end by 7 bases; junction bases not matched to a gene: 14. CDR1 and CDR2 (germline): SQVTM, ANQGSEA. The CDR3: CSVGWSRGQGGELFF. CDR3 bases: TGCAGCGTCGGATGGAGTAGGGGGCAGGGCGGGGAGCTGTTTTTT.

The chain is built from TRBV4-1 and TRBJ2-7, with TRBD1 matching 7 bases. CDR3 size: 16 residues. V lost 0 bases to trimming and J lost 0 bases; unmatched junction nucleotides: 5. CDR1 and CDR2 from the germline V gene are MGHRA and YSYEKL. DNA for the CDR3: TGCGCCAGCAGCCAAGAGAGGACAGGTTCCTCCTACGAGCAGTACTTC. Its protein is CASSQERTGSSYEQYF.

The V and J genes are TRBV2 and TRBJ1-5, with 9 positions matching TRBD1. Per the germline V gene, CDR1 is SNHLY and CDR2 is FYNNEI. The CDR3 totals 15 residues. V shed 5 bases and J 4 bases; nucleotides not matched to a gene: 6. The CDR3 protein is CASSTQGAPNQPQHF. The CDR3, as DNA: TGTGCCAGCAGTACACAGGGGGCACCGAATCAGCCCCAGCATTTT.

The chain combines TRBV6-5 with TRBJ1-1; D is ambiguous. V gave up 3 bases and J gave up 4 bases, with 12 bases separating them. The germline V gene encodes CDR1 MNHEY and CDR2 SVGAGI. The CDR3 extends over 14 amino acids. The CDR3 protein is CASSYLTSGTEAFF. The CDR3 DNA reads as TGTGCCAGCAGTTATCTCACATCAGGCACTGAAGCTTTCTTT.

This chain uses TRBV30 with TRBJ1-2, with D perhaps matching TRBD1 (6 bases). Trimming removed 5 bases at V and 7 bases at J, with 14 bases between. CDR1 is GTSNPN and CDR2 is SVGIG in the germline V gene (reference sequence). CDR3 size: 12 residues. The CDR3 sequence is CAWGRTVRGYTF. In nucleotides, the CDR3 is TGTGCCTGGGGAAGGACAGTCCGTGGCTACACCTTC.

The chain couples TRBV7-6 to TRBJ1-1; 7 bases are shared with TRBD1. The V segment lost 4 bases and the J segment 6 bases; nucleotides outside the gene matches: 11. The CDR3 length is 15 residues. Germline CDR1 SGHVS, CDR2 FNYEAQ. CDR3 sequence (DNA): TGTGCCAGCAGCTCACTACAGGGGAGGGGGGCTGAAGCTTTCTTT. Translated: CASSSLQGRGAEAFF.

This rearrangement joins TRBV5-6 to TRBJ1-2, with a possible D match to TRBD1 (5 bases). Trimming took 4 bases from V and 4 from J, leaving 14 bases between them. Germline CDR1 SGHDT, CDR2 YYEEEE. The CDR3 runs to 14 residues. CDR3 coding DNA: TGTGCCAGCAGCCGGGCAGGGCTGGGCTATGGCTACACCTTC. Translation gives CASSRAGLGYGYTF. The entire variable domain, with the rest obtained from reference TRBV5-6 and TRBJ1-2, is as follows: DAGVTQSPTHLIKTRGQQVTLRCSPKSGHDTVSWYQQALGQGPQFIFQYYEEEERQRGNFPDRFSGHQFPNYSSELNVNALLLGDSALYLCASSRAGLGYGYTFGSGTRLTVV.

CDR3 sequence reads: CASSLAFVEVDEQFF. As DNA, the CDR3 is TGCGCCAGCAGCTTGGCCTTTGTAGAGGTCGATGAGCAGTTCTTC. J is TRBJ2-1 and V is TRBV5-1; D not resolved. Germline lookup yields CDR1 SGHRS and CDR2 YFSETQ. V dropped 0 bases and J dropped 8 bases, with 15 bases sitting between them. The CDR3 contains 15 residues.

The rearrangement uses TRBV9 and TRBJ2-1; 8 bases line up with TRBD2. The germline gives CDR1 SGDLS, CDR2 YYNGEE. The CDR3 spans 16 residues. The J segment lost 8 bases and the V segment lost 0 bases, leaving 10 bases of the junction unmatched. The CDR3, as DNA: TGTGCCAGCAGCGTAGTCGCGGGAGGTACTGTAGATGAGCAGTTCTTC. It encodes CASSVVAGGTVDEQFF.

This clone occurred a few times. The chain joins TRBV6-6 to TRBJ1-1; 7 bases map to TRBD1. Germline V gene lookup returns CDR1 MNHNY and CDR2 SVGAGI (reference sequence). The CDR3 sequence is 13 residues long. The V and J ends lost 6 bases and 4 bases, in that order; junction bases with no gene match: 5. CDR3: CASSPQGGTEAFF. For the CDR3, the DNA is TGTGCCAGCAGCCCGCAGGGGGGCACTGAAGCTTTCTTT.